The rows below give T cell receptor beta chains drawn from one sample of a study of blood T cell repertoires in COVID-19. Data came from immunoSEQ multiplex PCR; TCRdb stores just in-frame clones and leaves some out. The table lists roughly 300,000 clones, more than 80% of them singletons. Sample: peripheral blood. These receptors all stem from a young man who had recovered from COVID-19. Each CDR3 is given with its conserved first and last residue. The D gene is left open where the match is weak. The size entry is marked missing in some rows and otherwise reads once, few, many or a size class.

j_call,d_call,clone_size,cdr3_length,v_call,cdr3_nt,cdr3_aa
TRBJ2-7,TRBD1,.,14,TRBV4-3,TGCGCCAGCTCTGCCGGGACAGCCTCCTACGAGCAGTACTTC,CASSAGTASYEQYF
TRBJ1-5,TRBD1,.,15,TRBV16,TGTGCCAGCAGCCAACGGGGACAGGGTGGACAGCCCCAGCATTTT,CASSQRGQGGQPQHF
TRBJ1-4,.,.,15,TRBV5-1,TGCGCCAGCAGCTTGCCGGGACTAAATAATGAAAAACTGTTTTTT,CASSLPGLNNEKLFF
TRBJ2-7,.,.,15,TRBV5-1,TGCGCCAGCAGCGTCGCGGGGCCCCCCGAGTACGAGCAGTACTTC,CASSVAGPPEYEQYF
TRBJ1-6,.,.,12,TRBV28,TGTGCCAGCAGCACCCAGGTGTCACCCCTCCACTTT,CASSTQVSPLHF
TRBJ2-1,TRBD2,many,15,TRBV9,TGTGCCAGCAGCCCCGGGACTAGCTCCTACAATGAGCAGTTCTTC,CASSPGTSSYNEQFF
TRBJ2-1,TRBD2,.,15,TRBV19,TGTGCCAGTACAATAAGCGGGATCTCGGGTTATGAGCAGTTCTTC,CASTISGISGYEQFF
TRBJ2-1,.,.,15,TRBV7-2,TGTGCCAGCAGCTTATTCCAGGGGTTCTACAATGAGCAGTTCTTC,CASSLFQGFYNEQFF
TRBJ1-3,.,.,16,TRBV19,TGTGCCAGTAGTGACGGGACTCTACGCTCTGGAAACACCATATATTTT,CASSDGTLRSGNTIYF
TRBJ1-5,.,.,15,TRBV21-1,TGTGCCAGCAGCACATTGACAGTTTTGAATCAGCCCCAGCATTTT,CASSTLTVLNQPQHF
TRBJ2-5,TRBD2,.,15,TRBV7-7,TGTGCCAGCAGCTCGACTAGCGGGAGGGGAGAGACCCAGTACTTC,CASSSTSGRGETQYF
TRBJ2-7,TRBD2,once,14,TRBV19,TGTGCCAGTAGTACCGGAGCGGGAGGTGGCGAGCAGTACTTC,CASSTGAGGGEQYF
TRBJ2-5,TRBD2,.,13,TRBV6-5,TGTGCCAGTAAGTCTAGCGGGGAGGAGACCCAGTACTTC,CASKSSGEETQYF
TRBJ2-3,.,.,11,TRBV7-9,TGTGCCAGCAGCTGGGGGGAGGCGCAGTATTTT,CASSWGEAQYF
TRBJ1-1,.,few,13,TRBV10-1,TGCGCCAGCAGGGACGGACAGAACACTGAAGCTTTCTTT,CASRDGQNTEAFF
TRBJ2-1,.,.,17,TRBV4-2,TGTGCCAGCAGCCAAGAGGAGGGGCTAGCCTTTCCCAATGAGCAGTTCTTC,CASSQEEGLAFPNEQFF
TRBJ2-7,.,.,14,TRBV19,TGTGCCAGTAGTATCGTCTTAGGGTCGGGGGAGCAGTACTTC,CASSIVLGSGEQYF
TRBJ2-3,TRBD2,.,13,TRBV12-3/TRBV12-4,TGTGCCAGCAGTTTAGCGCTAGCGGGGGAGCAGTATTTT,CASSLALAGEQYF
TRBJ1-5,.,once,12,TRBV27,TGTGCCAGCGGAAGACAGAGGTCGGCCCAGCATTTT,CASGRQRSAQHF
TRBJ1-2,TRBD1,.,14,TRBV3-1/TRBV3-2,TGTGCCAGCAGCCAAGAGGTGACAGGGGGTGGCTACACCTTC,CASSQEVTGGGYTF
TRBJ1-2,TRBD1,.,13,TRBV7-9,TGTGCCAGCAGCTTAAGGGACAGGGTAGCCTACACCTTC,CASSLRDRVAYTF
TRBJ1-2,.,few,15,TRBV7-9,TGTGCCAGCAGCCCGGGAGGTGCAGCTCCCTATGGCTACACCTTC,CASSPGGAAPYGYTF
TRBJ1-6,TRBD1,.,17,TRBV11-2,TGTGCCAGCAGCTTAGTTGCCCGGGGACAGGGAGGTTCACCCCTCCACTTT,CASSLVARGQGGSPLHF
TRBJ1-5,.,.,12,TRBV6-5,TGTGCCAGCCAAGCTAACAATCAGCCCCAGCATTTT,CASQANNQPQHF
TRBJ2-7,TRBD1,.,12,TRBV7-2,TGTGCCAGCAGCAAACGAAGTGGGACAGTGGACTTC,CASSKRSGTVDF
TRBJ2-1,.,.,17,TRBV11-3,TGTGCCAGCAGCCCGGGACCCCGGGACAACTCCTACAATGAGCAGTTCTTC,CASSPGPRDNSYNEQFF
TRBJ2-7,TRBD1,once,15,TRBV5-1,TGCGCCAGCAGCGAGGGGACAGGGGGCCATTATGAGCAGTACTTC,CASSEGTGGHYEQYF
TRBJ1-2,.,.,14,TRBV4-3,TGCGCCAGCAGCCATCAGGGGTTTGGATATGGCTACACCTTC,CASSHQGFGYGYTF
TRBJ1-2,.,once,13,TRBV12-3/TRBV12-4,TGTGCCAGCAGTTTAGGCAGGCCCTATGGCTACACCTTC,CASSLGRPYGYTF